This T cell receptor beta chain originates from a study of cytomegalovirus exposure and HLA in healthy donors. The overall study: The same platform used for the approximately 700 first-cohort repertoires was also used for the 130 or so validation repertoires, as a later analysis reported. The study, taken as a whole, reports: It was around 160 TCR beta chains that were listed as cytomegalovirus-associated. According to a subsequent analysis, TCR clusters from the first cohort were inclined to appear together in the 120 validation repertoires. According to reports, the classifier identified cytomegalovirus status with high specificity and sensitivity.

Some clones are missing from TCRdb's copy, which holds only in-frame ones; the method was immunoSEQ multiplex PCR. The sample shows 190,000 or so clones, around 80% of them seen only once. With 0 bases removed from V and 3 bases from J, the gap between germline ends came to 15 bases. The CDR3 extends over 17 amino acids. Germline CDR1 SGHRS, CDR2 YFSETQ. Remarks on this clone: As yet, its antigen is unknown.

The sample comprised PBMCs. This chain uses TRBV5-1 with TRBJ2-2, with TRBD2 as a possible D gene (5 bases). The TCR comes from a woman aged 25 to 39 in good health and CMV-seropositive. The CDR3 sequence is CASSLDLAFADTGELFF. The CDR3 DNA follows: TGCGCCAGCAGCTTGGACCTAGCCTTCGCCGACACCGGGGAGCTGTTTTTT.